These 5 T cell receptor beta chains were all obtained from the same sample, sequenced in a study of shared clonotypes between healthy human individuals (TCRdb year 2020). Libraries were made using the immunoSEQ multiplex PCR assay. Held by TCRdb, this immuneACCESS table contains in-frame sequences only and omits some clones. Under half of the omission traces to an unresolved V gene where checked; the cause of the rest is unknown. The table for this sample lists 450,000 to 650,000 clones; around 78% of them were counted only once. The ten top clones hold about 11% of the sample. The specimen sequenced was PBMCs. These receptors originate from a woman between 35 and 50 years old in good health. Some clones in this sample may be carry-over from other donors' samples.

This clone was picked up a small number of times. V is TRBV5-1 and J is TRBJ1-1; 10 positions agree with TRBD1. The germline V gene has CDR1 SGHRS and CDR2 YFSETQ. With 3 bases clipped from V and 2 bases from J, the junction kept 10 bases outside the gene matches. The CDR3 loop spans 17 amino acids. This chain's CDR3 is CASSSPGTGATNTEAFF. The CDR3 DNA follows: TGCGCCAGCAGCTCACCCGGGACAGGGGCCACCAACACTGAAGCTTTCTTT.

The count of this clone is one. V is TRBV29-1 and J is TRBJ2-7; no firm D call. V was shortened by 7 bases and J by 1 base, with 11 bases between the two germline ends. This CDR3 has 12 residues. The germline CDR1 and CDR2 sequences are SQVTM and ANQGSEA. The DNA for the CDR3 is TGCAGCGCCAAACTGTCATCCTACGAGCAGTACTTC. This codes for CSAKLSSYEQYF.

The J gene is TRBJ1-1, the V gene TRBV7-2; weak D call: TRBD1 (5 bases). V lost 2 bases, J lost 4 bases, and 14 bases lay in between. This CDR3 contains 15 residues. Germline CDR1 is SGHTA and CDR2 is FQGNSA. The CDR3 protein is CASSLMGGSGTEAFF. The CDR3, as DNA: TGTGCCAGCAGCTTAATGGGGGGATCTGGCACTGAAGCTTTCTTT.

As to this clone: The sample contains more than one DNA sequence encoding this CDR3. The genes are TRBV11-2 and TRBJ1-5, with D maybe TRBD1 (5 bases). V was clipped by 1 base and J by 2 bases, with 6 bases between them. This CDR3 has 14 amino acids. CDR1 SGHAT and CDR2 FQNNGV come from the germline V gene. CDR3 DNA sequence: TGTGCCAGCAGCTTAGCAGGGCGCAATCAGCCCCAGCATTTT. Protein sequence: CASSLAGRNQPQHF.

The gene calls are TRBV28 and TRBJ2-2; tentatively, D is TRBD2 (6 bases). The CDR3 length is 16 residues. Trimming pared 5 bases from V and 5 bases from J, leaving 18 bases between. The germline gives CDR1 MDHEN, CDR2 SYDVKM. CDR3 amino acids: CASSLMPGTGTGELFF. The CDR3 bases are TGTGCCAGCAGTCTCATGCCCGGGACTGGGACCGGGGAGCTGTTTTTT.